These 27 T cell receptor beta chains were sequenced from one sample in a study of Ad26.COV2.S vaccination and SARS-CoV-2 variants (dated by TCRdb to the early 2020s). Preparation of the library involved the immunoSEQ multiplex PCR assay. TCRdb provides this immuneACCESS table in a form limited to in-frame rearrangements. Some clones are lacking; in checked studies, under half of them reflect an unresolved V gene, and why the rest are absent is not known. The sample table holds nearly 400,000 clones, of which about 91% were seen once. In total, the top ten clones hold over 1.5% of the sample. The treatment or condition label here, explained by the study, means: about 20 received Ad26.COV2.S at low or high dose, single or two shots; 5 received placebo; per-sample allocation not given. For vaccine and placebo recipients, repertoires were sequenced using samples collected on day 63 after the first injection.

This specimen consisted of peripheral blood, obtained in a trial of Ad26.COV2.S vaccine versus placebo. The receptors here all came from a person aged 18-65 years who received the Ad26.COV2.S COVID-19 vaccine or a placebo.

A remark on this clone: One end of the junction fails to match germline, which may point to a read error. The DNA for the CDR3 is TGTGCCAGCACCGGACAGCCTGGGAACACCATATATTTT. Translated, it gives CASTGQPGNTIYF. The V call is TRBV2, the J call TRBJ1-3; a weak D match, TRBD1 (6 bases). This CDR3 is 13 amino acids long. Germline-derived CDR1 and CDR2 are SNHLY and FYNNEI. The full variable domain, its missing parts supplied by reference TRBV2 and TRBJ1-3, is EPEVTQTPSHQVTQMGQEVILRCVPISNHLYFYWYRQILGQKVEFLVSFYNNEISEKSEIFDDQFSVERPDGSNFTLKIRSTKLEDSAMYFCASTGQPGNTIYFGEGSWLTVV.

This chain joins TRBV4-1 and TRBJ2-5; weak D call: TRBD2 (5 bases). The CDR3 consists of 16 residues. Germline V lookup: CDR1 MGHRA, CDR2 YSYEKL. V was trimmed by 5 bases and J by 7 bases, leaving 23 bases between them. The DNA for the CDR3 is TGCGCCAGCAGCACGCGGGCCTCTCAGACTCTAGGGACCCAGTACTTC. Encoded protein: CASSTRASQTLGTQYF.

The chain couples TRBV15 to TRBJ2-1; D not resolved. CDR1 and CDR2 from the germline V gene are LNHNV and YYDKDF (reference sequence). V was trimmed by 0 bases and J by 4 bases, leaving 13 bases between them. This CDR3 is 16 amino acids long. The CDR3, as DNA: TGTGCCACCAGCAGAGAGGGTAACAACCCGTACAATGAGCAGTTCTTC. Protein: CATSREGNNPYNEQFF.

V and J are TRBV4-1 and TRBJ1-2; a possible D gene is TRBD1 (6 bases). CDR1 and CDR2 (germline): MGHRA, YSYEKL. The length of the CDR3 is 12 residues. V lost 4 bases, J lost 5 bases, and 8 bases lay in between. CDR3 bases: TGCGCCAGCAGCCCGACAGGTTATGGCTACACCTTC. Translated: CASSPTGYGYTF.

This chain connects TRBV7-8 to TRBJ2-3, with a tentative D call TRBD1 (5 bases). The V end was cut by 3 bases, the J end by 1 base, with 8 bases between. The CDR3 has 14 amino acids. Germline V CDR1 and CDR2: SGHVS, FQNEAQ. CDR3 DNA: TGTGCCAGCAGCTTCGAACAGGGCACAGATACGCAGTATTTT. Amino acid sequence: CASSFEQGTDTQYF.

The chain couples TRBV5-5 to TRBJ1-1; 7 bases agree with TRBD1. Looked up from germline, CDR1 is SGHKS and CDR2 is YYEKEE (reference sequence). V shed 2 bases, J shed 0 bases, and the junction held 1 base outside the gene matches. This CDR3 has 14 residues. CDR3 protein: CASSFGQVNTEAFF. The DNA for the CDR3 is TGTGCCAGCAGCTTTGGACAGGTGAACACTGAAGCTTTCTTT.

This chain connects TRBV7-2 to TRBJ2-7, with D possibly matching TRBD2 (6 bases). V shed 2 bases and J shed 4 bases, with 15 bases lying between them. CDR3 length equals 15 residues. Germline V gene lookup returns CDR1 SGHTA and CDR2 FQGNSA. The CDR3 DNA reads as TGTGCCAGCAGCTTAAGTCACAGGCGGGGTTACGAGCAGTACTTC. Its translation: CASSLSHRRGYEQYF.

This sequence joins TRBV19 and TRBJ2-7; D may be TRBD1 (6 bases). Germline-derived CDR1 and CDR2 are LNHDA and SQIVND (reference sequence). The CDR3 is made up of 16 amino acids. The CDR3 nucleotides read TGTGACAAGGATAGTGGGAAACAGGGAATGGACTACGAGCAGTACTTC. Translated, it gives CDKDSGKQGMDYEQYF.

This clone is a singleton in its sample. This sequence joins TRBV9 and TRBJ2-2; D may be TRBD2 (5 bases). Per germline, CDR1 SGDLS and CDR2 YYNGEE. The CDR3 has 16 amino acids. Trimming cost V 4 bases and J 0 bases, with 13 bases left between them. CDR3 nucleotides: TGTGCCAGCAGCCCTCGGGGTTTCGCGAACACCGGGGAGCTGTTTTTT. Amino acid sequence: CASSPRGFANTGELFF.

CDR3 DNA: TGTGCCAGCAGTTCGACGACAGAGGGGGCAACTAATGAAAAACTGTTTTTT. Its protein product is CASSSTTEGATNEKLFF. The V call is TRBV6-2 or TRBV6-3, the J call TRBJ1-4; D perhaps matches TRBD1 (6 bases). CDR1 is MNHEY and CDR2 is SVGEGT in the germline V gene. V was cut by 4 bases and J by 0 bases, with 15 bases left in between. The CDR3 is made up of 17 amino acids.

The chain is built from TRBV5-5 and TRBJ1-3; possibly TRBD1 for D (5 bases). Trimming stripped 0 bases from V and 6 bases from J, with 10 bases between. The CDR3 length is 14 residues. Germline values: CDR1 SGHKS, CDR2 YYEKEE (reference sequence). The CDR3 region is CASSLAGTVNTIYF. In DNA form, the CDR3 reads TGTGCCAGCAGCTTGGCAGGGACTGTAAACACCATATATTTT.

This rearrangement joins TRBV11-2 to TRBJ2-2; a weak D match, TRBD1 (9 bases). CDR1 SGHAT and CDR2 FQNNGV come from the germline V gene. V was pared by 8 bases and J by 5 bases, with 21 bases between. The CDR3 has 16 amino acids. The CDR3 loop reads CASGHPGGTGTGELFF. Here the CDR3 DNA reads TGTGCCAGCGGCCACCCGGGGGGGACAGGGACCGGGGAGCTGTTTTTT.

The chain carries TRBV7-9 and TRBJ1-4; weak D call: TRBD1 (5 bases). There are 14 residues in the CDR3. CDR1 and CDR2 (germline): SEHNR, FQNEAQ (reference sequence). V lost 3 bases and J 4 bases, leaving 9 bases between the germline ends. The CDR3 region is CASSLAGINEKLFF. The CDR3 bases are TGTGCCAGCAGCTTGGCAGGGATTAATGAAAAACTGTTTTTT.

This clone was detected ten times or more. This sequence joins TRBV4-3 and TRBJ2-6; D gene ambiguous. The ends were cut back, 0 bases at V and 3 bases at J, with 9 bases in the middle. The CDR3 spans 16 residues. The V gene's germline CDR1 is LGHNA and CDR2 YSLEER. The CDR3 sequence: CASSQEGVGGANVLTF. In nucleotides, the CDR3 is TGCGCCAGCAGCCAAGAAGGAGTTGGTGGGGCCAACGTCCTGACTTTC.

The CDR3: CASSIASANYGYTF. For the CDR3, the DNA is TGTGCCAGTAGTATAGCCTCCGCAAACTATGGCTACACCTTC. This chain joins TRBV19 and TRBJ1-2; D is unclear. This CDR3 is 14 amino acids long. Per the germline V gene, CDR1 is LNHDA and CDR2 is SQIVND (reference sequence). V lost 1 base and J 2 bases, leaving 8 bases between the germline ends. The full variable domain, with the rest looked up from reference TRBV19 and TRBJ1-2, is DGGITQSPKYLFRKEGQNVTLSCEQNLNHDAMYWYRQDPGQGLRLIYYSQIVNDFQKGDIAEGYSVSREKKESFPLTVTSAQKNPTAFYLCASSIASANYGYTFGSGTRLTVV.

The chain joins TRBV11-2 to TRBJ2-2; D is ambiguous. There are 12 residues in the CDR3. Trimming took 5 bases from V and 9 from J, leaving 10 bases between them. Germline V lookup: CDR1 SGHAT, CDR2 FQNNGV. In DNA form, the CDR3 reads TGTGCCAGCAGCGGTAGGGCCAGGGAGCTGTTTTTT. Its translation is CASSGRARELFF.

The rearrangement joins TRBV14 to TRBJ1-1; a weak D match, TRBD1 (6 bases). Per the germline V gene, CDR1 is SGHDN and CDR2 is FVKESK. This CDR3 comprises 15 residues. Deletions cut 1 base from V and 3 bases from J, with 12 bases between. The CDR3 loop reads CASSQVTGRYTEAFF. CDR3 nucleotide sequence: TGTGCCAGCAGCCAAGTTACAGGGCGGTACACTGAAGCTTTCTTT.

The chain joins TRBV5-1 to TRBJ2-1; 15 nucleotides line up with TRBD2. J gave up 0 bases and V 8 bases, and 12 bases lay outside the gene matches. Germline V gene lookup returns CDR1 SGHRS and CDR2 YFSETQ. This CDR3 comprises 19 residues. The CDR3 region is CASSWGGLAGGPSYNEQFF. The CDR3 DNA reads TGCGCCAGTTCCTGGGGGGGACTAGCGGGAGGTCCCTCCTACAATGAGCAGTTCTTC. The full variable domain, with the rest looked up from reference TRBV5-1 and TRBJ2-1, is KAGVTQTPRYLIKTRGQQVTLSCSPISGHRSVSWYQQTPGQGLQFLFEYFSETQRNKGNFPGRFSGRQFSNSRSEMNVSTLELGDSALYLCASSWGGLAGGPSYNEQFFGPGTRLTVL.

The rearrangement joins TRBV19 to TRBJ1-1; a possible D gene is TRBD1 (5 bases). Germline lookup yields CDR1 LNHDA and CDR2 SQIVND (reference sequence). The CDR3 consists of 14 residues. Deletions cut 3 bases from V and 8 bases from J, with 16 bases between. The CDR3 region has the DNA TGTGCCAGTAGTATCGGAGTTACGGCAGGGGAAGCTTTCTTT. This translates into CASSIGVTAGEAFF. Together with reference TRBV19 and TRBJ1-1, the CDR3 gives the full variable domain: DGGITQSPKYLFRKEGQNVTLSCEQNLNHDAMYWYRQDPGQGLRLIYYSQIVNDFQKGDIAEGYSVSREKKESFPLTVTSAQKNPTAFYLCASSIGVTAGEAFFGQGTRLTVV.

V usage is TRBV11-2 and J usage is TRBJ2-1, with D perhaps TRBD2 (6 bases). V lost 1 base and J lost 6, with 22 bases in between. Germline CDR1 reads SGHAT; CDR2 reads FQNNGV. The CDR3 runs 18 residues. The CDR3 region has the DNA TGTGCCAGCAGCTTAGGGACTACCCTTCACCAACCCGTCAATGAGCAGTTCTTC. Translation gives CASSLGTTLHQPVNEQFF.

This chain connects TRBV7-2 to TRBJ2-2; D possibly uses TRBD1 or TRBD2 (6 bases each). Per germline, CDR1 SGHTA and CDR2 FQGNSA. The CDR3 spans 15 residues. V was shortened by 1 base and J by 7 bases, with 13 bases between the two germline ends. The CDR3, as DNA: TGTGCCAGCAGCTTAGGGGCTCGGGGGCGCGGGGAGCTGTTTTTT. Residues: CASSLGARGRGELFF.

The chain has TRBV29-1 and TRBJ1-3; no clear D. CDR3 length: 11 amino acids. Germline V gives CDR1 SQVTM, CDR2 ANQGSEA. Trimming cost V 3 bases and J 2 bases, with 2 bases left between them. The CDR3 DNA reads as TGCAGCGTTGAGACTGGAAACACCATATATTTT. Protein: CSVETGNTIYF.

The V gene is TRBV7-9, the J gene TRBJ2-2; D gene unclear. Deletions cut 2 bases from V and 0 bases from J, with 19 bases between. Looked up from germline, CDR1 is SEHNR and CDR2 is FQNEAQ (reference sequence). CDR3 length: 19 residues. The CDR3, as DNA: TGTGCCAGCAGCTTACTTAAGAGCATCAAATATACGAACACCGGGGAGCTGTTTTTT. Its translation: CASSLLKSIKYTNTGELFF.

The chain couples TRBV11-2 to TRBJ1-1; D is unresolved. The CDR3 sequence is 11 residues long. Trimming pared 5 bases from V and 4 bases from J, leaving 5 bases between. The germline gives CDR1 SGHAT, CDR2 FQNNGV. CDR3 region: CASSRSTEAFF. The CDR3 nucleotides read TGTGCCAGCAGCCGGTCCACTGAAGCTTTCTTT.

The CDR3 loop reads CSFSSGGGSYNEQFF. As DNA, the CDR3 is TGCAGCTTCTCCTCGGGGGGGGGCTCCTACAATGAGCAGTTCTTC. This rearrangement joins TRBV29-1 to TRBJ2-1; 8 bases map to TRBD2. The CDR3 totals 15 residues. Germline-derived CDR1 and CDR2 are SQVTM and ANQGSEA. The V and J ends lost 8 bases and 0 bases, in that order; junction bases with no gene match: 9.

This chain connects TRBV28 to TRBJ1-4; the D gene is possibly TRBD1 (6 bases). The CDR3 has 12 residues. Per the germline V gene, CDR1 is MDHEN and CDR2 is SYDVKM. V was pared by 8 bases and J by 3 bases, with 7 bases between. The CDR3 loop reads CASGQPNEKLFF. CDR3 nucleotides: TGTGCCAGCGGACAGCCTAATGAAAAACTGTTTTTT.

V usage is TRBV10-3 and J usage is TRBJ2-1, with D possibly being TRBD1 (6 bases). Trimming took off 3 bases at V and 13 bases at J, with 19 bases between the two ends. The CDR3 is 14 residues long. Germline values: CDR1 ENHRY, CDR2 SYGVKD. The CDR3 DNA sequence: TGTGCCATCAGTGATACTCGTTATGTTGGGGGCCAGTTCTTC. Amino acids: CAISDTRYVGGQFF.